One and the same sample provided the 9 T cell receptor beta chains below, sequenced in a study of blood T cell repertoires in COVID-19. Sequencing used immunoSEQ multiplex PCR; TCRdb keeps in-frame clones, though not all of them. Altogether about 270,000 clones are present, 85% to 95% being singletons, with the ten largest covering approximately 3%. Input material: PBMCs or T cells enriched from blood (not recorded which). Receptors originate from a man aged 35 to 55 who had been exposed to COVID-19.

The chain uses TRBV5-1 and TRBJ2-2; 7 positions match TRBD2. In germline, CDR1 is SGHRS, CDR2 YFSETQ. The CDR3 is 16 residues long. Trimming took 0 bases from V and 4 from J; bases not matched to a gene: 6. This chain's CDR3 is CASSLVAGDGTGELFF. The CDR3 bases are TGCGCCAGCAGCTTGGTTGCGGGAGATGGCACCGGGGAGCTGTTTTTT.

The chain carries TRBV14 and TRBJ1-3; D is perhaps TRBD1 (5 bases). With 3 bases removed from V and 4 bases from J, the gap between germline ends came to 13 bases. This CDR3 contains 15 residues. CDR1 and CDR2 (germline): SGHDN, FVKESK. CDR3 DNA sequence: TGTGCCAGCAGCCACGGGAGGGACTCCGGAAACACCATATATTTT. It codes for CASSHGRDSGNTIYF.

This sequence joins TRBV14 and TRBJ1-1, with 9 nucleotides matching TRBD1. The V segment lost 3 bases and the J segment 11 bases; nucleotides outside the gene matches: 7. This CDR3 is 13 amino acids long. CDR1 and CDR2 (germline): SGHDN, FVKESK. Here the CDR3 reads CASSHGTGYEAFF. The CDR3 DNA follows: TGTGCCAGCAGCCACGGGACAGGGTACGAGGCTTTCTTT.

This rearrangement joins TRBV28 to TRBJ2-2; D might be TRBD1 (6 bases). The CDR3 covers 14 residues. Germline V CDR1 and CDR2: MDHEN, SYDVKM. V gave up 5 bases and J gave up 2 bases, with 9 bases separating them. CDR3 bases: TGTGCCAGCAGTGAACAGGGTAACACCGGGGAGCTGTTTTTT. Translation: CASSEQGNTGELFF.

The chain employs TRBV3-1 (or the pseudogene TRBV3-2) and TRBJ1-5; 7 bases are a match to TRBD1. Trimming removed 3 bases from V and 8 bases from J; junction bases left unmatched: 7. This CDR3 has 14 amino acids. The germline gives CDR1 LGHDT, CDR2 YNNKEL (reference sequence). This CDR3 is CASSHQTGLEPQHF. In DNA form, the CDR3 reads TGTGCCAGCAGCCACCAGACAGGGCTGGAGCCCCAGCATTTT.

This chain connects TRBV13 to TRBJ2-7; 7 bases are a match to TRBD1. The V gene end was trimmed by 5 bases and the J gene end by 2 bases; junction bases not matched to a gene: 9. Germline V gene data show CDR1 as PRHDT and CDR2 as FYEKMQ (reference sequence). The CDR3 loop spans 15 amino acids. CDR3 DNA: TGTGCCAGCAGCATTTCGACAGGGAACCCCTACGAGCAGTACTTC. Translating it yields CASSISTGNPYEQYF.

This sequence joins TRBV6-5 and TRBJ1-1; perhaps TRBD1 as D (6 bases). Trimming cost V 6 bases and J 2 bases, with 16 bases left between them. CDR1 is MNHEY, CDR2 SVGAGI, per germline. The CDR3 totals 15 residues. The CDR3 here is CASSATGGSNTEAFF. CDR3 DNA sequence: TGTGCCAGCAGCGCGACAGGTGGGAGCAACACTGAAGCTTTCTTT.

The chain joins TRBV27 to TRBJ2-7, with TRBD2 as a possible D gene (6 bases). Trimming cost V 2 bases and J 0 bases, with 11 bases left between them. The germline gives CDR1 MNHEY, CDR2 SMNVEV (reference sequence). The CDR3 consists of 15 residues. Here the CDR3 reads CASSLRTGSSYEQYF. CDR3 nucleotide sequence: TGTGCCAGCAGTTTACGGACCGGGAGCTCCTACGAGCAGTACTTC.

This chain links TRBV6-1 with TRBJ2-5; 7 bases are a match to TRBD1. Unmatched junction bases numbered 1, after V lost 1 base and J lost 2 bases. In germline, CDR1 is MNHNS, CDR2 SASEGT. This CDR3 has 14 residues. The CDR3 DNA follows: TGTGCCAGCAGTGAAGACAGGGGACAAGAGACCCAGTACTTC. It codes for CASSEDRGQETQYF.